The 32 T cell receptor beta chains below were found in one sample sequenced in a study of shared clonotypes between healthy human individuals. Produced via immunoSEQ multiplex PCR; TCRdb's table is partial and in-frame only. The sample records a few million clones, about 92% being singletons. The sample taken for sequencing was naive CD4+ T cells from PBMCs. The subset was: CD45RA+ positively selected. The receptors stem from a young man in good health. Some clones in this sample may be carry-over from other donors' samples.

V and J are TRBV19 and TRBJ2-7; D perhaps matches TRBD2 (6 bases). Germline V CDR1 and CDR2: LNHDA, SQIVND (reference sequence). The CDR3 spans 15 residues. V lost 1 base and J lost 5, with 15 bases in between. The CDR3 DNA reads as TGTGCCAGTAGTATAGTGGCGGGATCCGGCGACGAGCAGTACTTC. Its protein is CASSIVAGSGDEQYF. Looking up the rest from reference TRBV19 and TRBJ2-7 gives the full variable domain: DGGITQSPKYLFRKEGQNVTLSCEQNLNHDAMYWYRQDPGQGLRLIYYSQIVNDFQKGDIAEGYSVSREKKESFPLTVTSAQKNPTAFYLCASSIVAGSGDEQYFGPGTRLTVT.

This clone appeared once. This sample also contains other DNA sequences that code for the same CDR3. J is TRBJ1-1 and V is TRBV28, with D possibly being TRBD1 (6 bases). CDR3 size: 14 residues. The V gene lost 6 bases and the J gene lost 0 bases, with 11 bases spanning the gap. The germline V gene encodes CDR1 MDHEN and CDR2 SYDVKM. CDR3 region: CASSPGQLNTEAFF. In DNA, the CDR3 is TGTGCCAGCAGCCCCGGACAGTTGAACACTGAAGCTTTCTTT. The variable domain in full, completed from reference TRBV28 and TRBJ1-1, reads DVKVTQSSRYLVKRTGEKVFLECVQDMDHENMFWYRQDPGLGLRLIYFSYDVKMKEKGDIPEGYSVSREKKERFSLILESASTNQTSMYLCASSPGQLNTEAFFGQGTRLTVV.

About this clone: This specimen includes other DNA sequences encoding the same CDR3. This chain connects TRBV5-1 to TRBJ1-5, with D unclear. Trimming removed 0 bases from V and 3 bases from J, with 7 bases in between. The germline gives CDR1 SGHRS, CDR2 YFSETQ. The CDR3 consists of 14 residues. Written as DNA, the CDR3 is TGCGCCAGCAGCTTGGGGCAGTCCAATCAGCCCCAGCATTTT. It specifies CASSLGQSNQPQHF. The whole variable domain, filled in from reference TRBV5-1 and TRBJ1-5, reads KAGVTQTPRYLIKTRGQQVTLSCSPISGHRSVSWYQQTPGQGLQFLFEYFSETQRNKGNFPGRFSGRQFSNSRSEMNVSTLELGDSALYLCASSLGQSNQPQHFGDGTRLSIL.

The chain employs TRBV7-9 and TRBJ2-7, with TRBD1 identical over 7 bases. J gave up 5 bases and V 5 bases, and 6 bases lay outside the gene matches. The CDR3 has 13 amino acids. CDR1 is SEHNR and CDR2 is FQNEAQ in the germline V gene (reference sequence). The CDR3 region has the DNA TGTGCCAGCAGCCTGACAGGGTCCAACGAGCAGTACTTC. Translation gives CASSLTGSNEQYF.

The sample holds one count of this clone. The same CDR3 also results from other DNA sequences found in this sample. The gene calls are TRBV18 and TRBJ2-2, with D possibly matching TRBD1 (6 bases). Between the trimmed V and J ends, which lost 3 bases and 5 bases, there was a span of 7 bases. The CDR3 has 13 amino acids. Germline assignment: CDR1 KGHSH and CDR2 LQKENI. In DNA form, the CDR3 reads TGTGCCAGCTCACCGAGGGGGACCGGGGAGCTGTTTTTT. The encoded protein is CASSPRGTGELFF.

V usage is TRBV7-3 and J usage is TRBJ2-6; 9 bases fit TRBD1. The CDR3 extends over 17 amino acids. J lost 1 base, V lost 6 bases, and 7 bases had no gene match. Germline V lookup: CDR1 SGHTA, CDR2 FQGTGA. CDR3 region: CASRPGTGKSGANVLTF. CDR3 sequence (DNA): TGTGCCAGCAGGCCCGGGACAGGGAAATCTGGGGCCAACGTCCTGACTTTC.

This chain joins TRBV7-9 and TRBJ1-4; 9 nucleotides align to TRBD1. V was pared by 5 bases and J by 0 bases, with 10 bases of the junction left unmatched. CDR3 length equals 18 residues. Germline-derived CDR1 and CDR2 are SEHNR and FQNEAQ (reference sequence). The CDR3 DNA reads as TGTGCCAGCAGCCTGTACCGGGACAGGGATGCAACTAATGAAAAACTGTTTTTT. Its translation is CASSLYRDRDATNEKLFF.

J is TRBJ2-1 and V is TRBV7-9; D tentatively reads TRBD1 or TRBD2 (5 bases each). In germline, CDR1 is SEHNR, CDR2 FQNEAQ (reference sequence). V dropped 2 bases and J dropped 7 bases, with 15 bases sitting between them. The length of the CDR3 is 15 residues. The CDR3 here is CASSLYGATGNEQFF. The CDR3 nucleotides are TGTGCCAGCAGCTTATATGGGGCTACGGGGAATGAGCAGTTCTTC.

This clone was seen more than once but under ten times. The rearrangement uses TRBV19 and TRBJ1-2; a possible D gene is TRBD1 (5 bases). Germline V CDR1 and CDR2: LNHDA, SQIVND (reference sequence). The V and J ends lost 6 bases and 4 bases respectively, with 12 bases between them. The CDR3 has 13 amino acids. CDR3 nucleotide sequence: TGTGCCAGTAGAAAGACAGTCGGCTATGGCTACACCTTC. It yields the protein CASRKTVGYGYTF.

The chain recombines TRBV30 with TRBJ1-1; D unresolved. CDR3 length equals 15 residues. Trimming stripped 4 bases from V and 1 base from J, with 16 bases between. Germline V CDR1 and CDR2: GTSNPN, SVGIG (reference sequence). The CDR3: CAWNWLGRQNTEAFF. CDR3 coding DNA: TGTGCCTGGAATTGGCTTGGACGGCAGAACACTGAAGCTTTCTTT.

The sample holds one count of this clone. The sample has other DNA sequences that encode this CDR3 too. The V gene is TRBV7-3, the J gene TRBJ1-1; D unclear. From germline, CDR1 is SGHTA and CDR2 FQGTGA. Trimming stripped 3 bases from V and 0 bases from J, with 5 bases between. There are 13 residues in the CDR3. CDR3 bases: TGTGCCAGCAGCTTGACGGTGAACACTGAAGCTTTCTTT. Translating it yields CASSLTVNTEAFF.

The chain carries TRBV28 and TRBJ2-1, with TRBD2 identical over 13 bases. With V trimmed by 5 bases and J by 5 bases, 3 bases remained unmatched. Germline values: CDR1 MDHEN, CDR2 SYDVKM. The CDR3 is 15 amino acids. The CDR3 region has the DNA TGTGCCAGCAGTGGAGGGACTAGCGGGGACAATGAGCAGTTCTTC. It yields the protein CASSGGTSGDNEQFF.

As concerns this clone: The same CDR3 is also encoded by other DNA sequences in this sample. This chain connects TRBV7-3 to TRBJ2-1; possibly TRBD2 for D (5 bases). Trimming shortened V by 5 bases and J by 0 bases, and 11 bases separated the two germline ends. This CDR3 region has 15 residues. CDR1 is SGHTA, CDR2 FQGTGA, per germline. CDR3 loop: CASSPRGSSYNEQFF. The CDR3 DNA reads TGTGCCAGCAGCCCTCGGGGTAGCTCCTACAATGAGCAGTTCTTC.

The gene calls are TRBV25-1 and TRBJ2-7, with TRBD2 matching 7 bases. The CDR3 is made up of 17 amino acids. Germline V gene data show CDR1 as MGHDK and CDR2 as SYGVNS. J gave up 4 bases and V 3 bases, and 15 bases lay outside the gene matches. CDR3 in DNA: TGTGCCAGCAGTGATAAAGGAGGCGGGAGTTTTATGTACGAGCAGTACTTC. Its protein is CASSDKGGGSFMYEQYF.

The rearrangement uses TRBV11-1 and TRBJ2-1; TRBD2 matches 15 bases. The V gene end was trimmed by 5 bases and the J gene end by 9 bases; junction bases not matched to a gene: 8. Germline loops: CDR1 SGHAT, CDR2 FQDESV (reference sequence). The CDR3 is 16 amino acids. DNA for the CDR3: TGTGCCAGCAGCCCACGGACTAGCGGGAGGGAAGGTGAGCAGTTCTTC. Translation gives CASSPRTSGREGEQFF.

This rearrangement joins TRBV7-8 to TRBJ1-1; perhaps TRBD1 as D (6 bases). V was trimmed by 0 bases and J by 4 bases, leaving 15 bases between them. The CDR3 has 16 amino acids. The germline CDR1 and CDR2 sequences are SGHVS and FQNEAQ. CDR3 amino acids: CASSLAVGGAGTEAFF. In DNA form, the CDR3 reads TGTGCCAGCAGCTTAGCGGTGGGGGGCGCGGGCACTGAAGCTTTCTTT.

The CDR3 loop is CATRRAATNEKLFF. The CDR3 nucleotides are TGTGCCACCCGGCGGGCCGCAACTAATGAAAAACTGTTTTTT. The genes are TRBV6-5 and TRBJ1-4; D is unclear. V was trimmed by 10 bases and J by 0 bases, leaving 12 bases between them. Looked up from germline, CDR1 is MNHEY and CDR2 is SVGAGI. The CDR3 has 14 residues.

The V gene is TRBV11-3, the J gene TRBJ2-7, with a tentative D call TRBD1 (6 bases). The V gene's germline CDR1 is SGHNT and CDR2 YENEEA. Trimming took 3 bases from V and 2 from J, leaving 11 bases between them. CDR3 length equals 14 residues. The CDR3 loop reads CASSLGDIAYEQYF. In DNA, the CDR3 is TGTGCCAGCAGCTTGGGGGACATTGCCTACGAGCAGTACTTC. Filled out from reference TRBV11-3 and TRBJ2-7, the complete variable domain reads EAGVVQSPRYKIIEKKQPVAFWCNPISGHNTLYWYLQNLGQGPELLIRYENEEAVDDSQLPKDRFSAERLKGVDSTLKIQPAELGDSAVYLCASSLGDIAYEQYFGPGTRLTVT.

V is TRBV18 and J is TRBJ2-2; a possible D gene is TRBD1 (5 bases). V dropped 1 base and J dropped 5 bases, with 8 bases sitting between them. Germline V lookup: CDR1 KGHSH, CDR2 LQKENI. This CDR3 is built from 14 residues. Here the CDR3 DNA reads TGTGCCAGCTCACCACAACAGGATACCGGGGAGCTGTTTTTT. Residues: CASSPQQDTGELFF.

This clone was observed a handful of times. V and J are TRBV18 and TRBJ1-5; D remains unclear. CDR3 length equals 14 residues. Trimming stripped 2 bases from V and 4 bases from J, with 9 bases between. Germline assignment: CDR1 KGHSH and CDR2 LQKENI. The CDR3 reads CASSPLEGNQPQHF. The CDR3 DNA is TGTGCCAGCTCACCATTAGAGGGAAATCAGCCCCAGCATTTT.

This sequence joins TRBV28 and TRBJ2-7, with 14 bases identical to TRBD2. The V and J ends lost 6 bases and 3 bases, in that order; junction bases with no gene match: 1. Germline V gene lookup returns CDR1 MDHEN and CDR2 SYDVKM. The CDR3 covers 14 residues. The CDR3 coding sequence is TGTGCCAGCAGGGGACTAGCGGGAGTCTACGAGCAGTACTTC. It codes for CASRGLAGVYEQYF.

V gene TRBV6-1 combines with J gene TRBJ2-7, with D possibly TRBD1 on 6 matching bases. Between the trimmed V and J ends, which lost 2 bases and 3 bases, there was a span of 14 bases. This CDR3 is 15 amino acids long. Per the germline V gene, CDR1 is MNHNS and CDR2 is SASEGT. The CDR3 reads CASSESTGPLYEQYF. CDR3 coding DNA: TGTGCCAGCAGTGAATCAACAGGGCCCCTCTACGAGCAGTACTTC.

The DNA of the CDR3 is TGTGCCAGCAGCTCCATCACCCTGAGGGATCGCGAAAAACTGTTTTTT. Its translation is CASSSITLRDREKLFF. This chain uses TRBV5-8 with TRBJ1-4; D is undetermined. The V end lost 3 bases, the J end lost 8 bases, and 20 bases lay between the germline ends. Germline V lookup: CDR1 SGHTS, CDR2 YDEGEE. The CDR3 extends over 16 amino acids.

In the case of this clone: At the DNA level, this CDR3 is encoded by other sequences in the same sample as well. The J gene is TRBJ1-1, the V gene TRBV28; 9 bases match TRBD1. Germline assignment: CDR1 MDHEN and CDR2 SYDVKM. Trimming at V came to 3 bases and at J to 5 bases, leaving 4 bases not matched to a gene. CDR3 length: 14 residues. CDR3 in amino acids: CASSLGTGRTEAFF. The CDR3 coding sequence is TGTGCCAGCAGTTTGGGGACAGGGAGAACTGAAGCTTTCTTT.

The chain joins TRBV9 to TRBJ2-5; 10 positions match TRBD2. Germline CDR1 SGDLS, CDR2 YYNGEE. Trimming cost V 4 bases and J 4 bases; bases outside gene matches: 7. This CDR3 contains 15 residues. The CDR3 here is CASSTNRLAGETQYF. The CDR3 nucleotides are TGTGCCAGCAGCACCAACAGACTAGCGGGAGAGACCCAGTACTTC.

This sequence joins TRBV6-5 and TRBJ1-1, with D tentatively TRBD1 (5 bases). Trimming cost V 0 bases and J 8 bases, with 16 bases left between them. The length of the CDR3 is 15 residues. Germline CDR1 reads MNHEY; CDR2 reads SVGAGI. The CDR3 here is CASSYSRGWWGEAFF. The DNA of the CDR3 is TGTGCCAGCAGTTACTCGAGGGGCTGGTGGGGAGAAGCTTTCTTT.

The V call is TRBV7-3, the J call TRBJ1-1; 7 bases map to TRBD1. This CDR3 has 15 amino acids. Looked up from germline, CDR1 is SGHTA and CDR2 is FQGTGA. V dropped 3 bases and J dropped 5; count of bases not matched to a gene: 9. CDR3 residues: CASSFAGGRYTEAFF. The CDR3 nucleotides read TGTGCCAGCAGCTTCGCAGGGGGGCGATATACTGAAGCTTTCTTT.

This clone appeared once. The chain links TRBV15 to TRBJ2-7; no clear D gene. Trimming pared 6 bases from V and 7 bases from J, leaving 13 bases between. This CDR3 region has 12 residues. Per germline, CDR1 LNHNV and CDR2 YYDKDF (reference sequence). The CDR3 bases are TGTGCCACCAGTTTGTTCTCCAGAGAGCAGTACTTC. It yields the protein CATSLFSREQYF.

The chain combines TRBV7-8 with TRBJ1-2; TRBD1 is a possible D gene (5 bases). From germline, CDR1 is SGHVS and CDR2 FQNEAQ. The ends were cut back, 1 base at V and 4 bases at J, with 16 bases in the middle. The CDR3 totals 16 residues. The CDR3 coding sequence is TGTGCCAGCAGCTTAGATTCGGCCAGGGAGGTCTATGGCTACACCTTC. It codes for CASSLDSAREVYGYTF.

The V call is TRBV11-2, the J call TRBJ1-1; D remains ambiguous. V lost 8 bases and J lost 1, with 11 bases in between. The germline V gene has CDR1 SGHAT and CDR2 FQNNGV. The CDR3 runs 13 residues. CDR3 bases: TGTGCCAGCGGCCCTTGGGAGAACACTGAAGCTTTCTTT. Translating it yields CASGPWENTEAFF. Combining the CDR3 with reference TRBV11-2 and TRBJ1-1 gives the whole variable domain EAGVAQSPRYKIIEKRQSVAFWCNPISGHATLYWYQQILGQGPKLLIQFQNNGVVDDSQLPKDRFSAERLKGVDSTLKIQPAKLEDSAVYLCASGPWENTEAFFGQGTRLTVV.

The chain joins TRBV5-6 to TRBJ1-1, with a tentative D call TRBD1 (6 bases). The CDR3 covers 14 residues. Germline values: CDR1 SGHDT, CDR2 YYEEEE. V lost 2 bases and J lost 4, with 12 bases in between. This CDR3 is CASSFIGGGTEAFF. CDR3 DNA: TGTGCCAGCAGCTTTATAGGAGGGGGCACTGAAGCTTTCTTT.

A word on this clone: The sample has other DNA sequences that encode this CDR3 too. V and J are TRBV28 and TRBJ2-3, with TRBD2 as a possible D gene (6 bases). V was pared by 5 bases and J by 4 bases, with 10 bases between. CDR1 and CDR2 from the germline V gene are MDHEN and SYDVKM. The CDR3 consists of 13 residues. The CDR3 reads CASSPGGADTQYF. DNA for the CDR3: TGTGCCAGCAGTCCCGGGGGAGCAGATACGCAGTATTTT.